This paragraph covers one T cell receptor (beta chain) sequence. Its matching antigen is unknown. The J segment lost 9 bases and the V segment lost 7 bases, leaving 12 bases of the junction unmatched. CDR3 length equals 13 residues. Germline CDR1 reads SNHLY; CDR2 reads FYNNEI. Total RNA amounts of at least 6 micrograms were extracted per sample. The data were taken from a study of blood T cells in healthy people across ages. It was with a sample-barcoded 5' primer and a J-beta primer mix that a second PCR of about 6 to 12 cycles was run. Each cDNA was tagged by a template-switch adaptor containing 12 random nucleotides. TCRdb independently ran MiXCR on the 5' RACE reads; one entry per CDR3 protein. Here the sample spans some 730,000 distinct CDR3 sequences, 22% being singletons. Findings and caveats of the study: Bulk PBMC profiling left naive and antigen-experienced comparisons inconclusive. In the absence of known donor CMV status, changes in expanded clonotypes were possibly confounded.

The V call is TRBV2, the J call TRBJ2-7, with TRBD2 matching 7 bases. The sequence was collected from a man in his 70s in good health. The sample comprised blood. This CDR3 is CASMASGDLRQYF. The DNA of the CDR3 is TGTGCCAGCATGGCTAGCGGAGACCTAAGGCAGTACTTC.